One and the same sample provided the 30 T cell receptor beta chains below, sequenced in a study of cytomegalovirus exposure and HLA in healthy donors. With 60 Vbeta and 13 Jbeta primers, the PCR was carried out. Produced via immunoSEQ multiplex PCR; TCRdb's table is partial and in-frame only. Counted here are roughly 150,000 clones, roughly three quarters occurring once; the ten biggest clones make up roughly 14%. Sequenced material: PBMCs. These receptors were taken from a middle-aged woman in good health and CMV-seronegative.

This clone showed up just once. The chain links TRBV19 to TRBJ2-1; D is perhaps TRBD2 (6 bases). Germline assignment: CDR1 LNHDA and CDR2 SQIVND (reference sequence). This CDR3 is built from 15 residues. V dropped 9 bases and J dropped 5 bases, with 20 bases sitting between them. The CDR3 here is CASTALLALNNEQFF. The DNA of the CDR3 is TGTGCCAGCACGGCCTTGCTAGCGCTTAACAATGAGCAGTTCTTC.

The V call is TRBV7-2, the J call TRBJ2-1; 12 bases are shared with TRBD2. Germline values: CDR1 SGHTA, CDR2 FQGNSA. V lost 5 bases, J lost 9 bases, and 8 bases stayed unmatched. The CDR3 loop spans 15 amino acids. CDR3 sequence: CASSPRLAGDGEQFF. The CDR3 region has the DNA TGTGCCAGCAGCCCGAGACTAGCGGGGGATGGTGAGCAGTTCTTC.

The chain is built from TRBV7-9 and TRBJ1-6; D remains unclear. The CDR3 contains 14 residues. Trimming removed 5 bases from V and 7 bases from J, with 12 bases in between. Germline CDR1 is SEHNR and CDR2 is FQNEAQ (reference sequence). In DNA form, the CDR3 reads TGTGCCAGCAGCCATTGGTCGGAGAATTCACCCCTCCACTTT. It encodes CASSHWSENSPLHF.

The chain links TRBV29-1 to TRBJ2-3; 11 bases are shared with TRBD2. The J segment lost 0 bases and the V segment lost 5 bases, leaving 7 bases of the junction unmatched. The CDR3 spans 16 residues. From germline, CDR1 is SQVTM and CDR2 ANQGSEA. The CDR3 DNA sequence: TGCAGCGTTCACCACCGGACTAGCGGGAGCACAGATACGCAGTATTTT. Translating gives CSVHHRTSGSTDTQYF.

This clone was detected a few times. The chain recombines TRBV5-4 with TRBJ1-1, with 8 nucleotides matching TRBD1. CDR3 length: 15 amino acids. CDR1 and CDR2 from the germline V gene are SGHNT and YYREEE (reference sequence). V lost 1 base, J lost 2 bases, and 4 bases stayed unmatched. CDR3 sequence reads: CASSLPGTGNTEAFF. Here the CDR3 DNA reads TGTGCCAGCAGCTTGCCGGGGACAGGCAACACTGAAGCTTTCTTT.

V gene TRBV11-3 combines with J gene TRBJ2-1, with a possible D match to TRBD2 (5 bases). V shed 2 bases and J shed 9 bases, with 5 bases lying between them. Per the germline V gene, CDR1 is SGHNT and CDR2 is YENEEA. CDR3 length equals 11 residues. The CDR3 here is CASSLRGEQFF. Written as DNA, the CDR3 is TGTGCCAGCAGCTTACGGGGTGAGCAGTTCTTC.

The gene calls are TRBV18 and TRBJ2-1; D is uncertain. The length of the CDR3 is 14 residues. Germline-derived CDR1 and CDR2 are KGHSH and LQKENI. The V end was cut by 6 bases, the J end by 4 bases, with 13 bases between. The CDR3 DNA reads TGTGCCAGCTCCCAGGATGTTGATTACAATGAGCAGTTCTTC. Protein product: CASSQDVDYNEQFF.

This clone was observed a few times. This chain connects TRBV28 to TRBJ2-1, with D perhaps TRBD1 (5 bases). This CDR3 is built from 15 residues. CDR1 MDHEN and CDR2 SYDVKM come from the germline V gene. The V and J ends lost 5 bases and 5 bases respectively, with 16 bases between them. The CDR3 sequence is CASSAPQGSHNEQFF. As DNA, the CDR3 is TGTGCCAGCAGTGCCCCCCAGGGCAGCCACAATGAGCAGTTCTTC.

The rearrangement uses TRBV6-5 and TRBJ2-7; 7 bases fit TRBD1. The V gene end was trimmed by 5 bases and the J gene end by 3 bases; junction bases not matched to a gene: 4. Germline-derived CDR1 and CDR2 are MNHEY and SVGAGI. The CDR3 runs to 13 residues. The DNA of the CDR3 is TGTGCCAGCAGTCGGGACAGAGGCTACGAGCAGTACTTC. Translating it yields CASSRDRGYEQYF.

The V gene is TRBV19, the J gene TRBJ2-5; 9 bases map to TRBD1. Per the germline V gene, CDR1 is LNHDA and CDR2 is SQIVND (reference sequence). The V gene end was trimmed by 6 bases and the J gene end by 4 bases; junction bases not matched to a gene: 3. The CDR3 sequence is 13 residues long. CDR3 nucleotide sequence: TGTGCCAGTAGGAGGACAGGGGCAGAGACCCAGTACTTC. This gives the protein CASRRTGAETQYF.

V gene TRBV27 combines with J gene TRBJ1-6, with D tentatively TRBD1 (6 bases). Trimming removed 3 bases from V and 8 bases from J, with 11 bases in between. CDR1 and CDR2 from the germline V gene are MNHEY and SMNVEV (reference sequence). The CDR3 consists of 14 residues. The CDR3 region is CASSFDRTYSPLHF. The CDR3 region has the DNA TGTGCCAGCAGTTTCGACAGGACTTATTCACCCCTCCACTTT.

This clone was seen just once. V gene TRBV7-2 combines with J gene TRBJ1-3; 7 nucleotides match TRBD1. From germline, CDR1 is SGHTA and CDR2 FQGNSA. Unmatched junction bases numbered 5, after V lost 0 bases and J lost 0 bases. The CDR3 totals 17 residues. CDR3: CASSLAGTVSSGNTIYF. The CDR3 DNA sequence: TGTGCCAGCAGCTTAGCGGGGACAGTTAGCTCTGGAAACACCATATATTTT.

The V gene is TRBV6-5, the J gene TRBJ1-2; 7 nucleotides match TRBD1. CDR3 length: 12 residues. Trimming removed 2 bases from V and 8 bases from J; junction bases left unmatched: 2. The V gene's germline CDR1 is MNHEY and CDR2 SVGAGI. CDR3 nucleotides: TGTGCCAGCAGTTACCGACAGGGAGGCTACACCTTC. Amino acids: CASSYRQGGYTF.

This clone was seen a single time. The genes are TRBV28 and TRBJ1-1; the D is unclear. V lost 5 bases, J lost 3 bases, and 10 bases lay in between. Germline values: CDR1 MDHEN, CDR2 SYDVKM. The CDR3 runs to 13 residues. The CDR3 sequence is CASSAGGYTEAFF. The DNA of the CDR3 is TGTGCCAGCAGTGCCGGCGGGTACACTGAAGCTTTCTTT. Based on the CDR3 plus reference TRBV28 and TRBJ1-1, the full variable domain is DVKVTQSSRYLVKRTGEKVFLECVQDMDHENMFWYRQDPGLGLRLIYFSYDVKMKEKGDIPEGYSVSREKKERFSLILESASTNQTSMYLCASSAGGYTEAFFGQGTRLTVV.

This clone is a singleton in its sample. The chain employs TRBV2 and TRBJ2-3, with 7 bases that match TRBD2. Germline V gives CDR1 SNHLY, CDR2 FYNNEI. After removal of 4 bases from V and 2 bases from J, the junction contained 6 bases not matched to a gene. This CDR3 spans 15 amino acids. Here the CDR3 reads CASSVRAGTTDTQYF. In nucleotides, the CDR3 is TGTGCCAGCAGTGTGCGAGCGGGGACCACAGATACGCAGTATTTT. The complete variable domain, with remaining parts taken from reference TRBV2 and TRBJ2-3, reads EPEVTQTPSHQVTQMGQEVILRCVPISNHLYFYWYRQILGQKVEFLVSFYNNEISEKSEIFDDQFSVERPDGSNFTLKIRSTKLEDSAMYFCASSVRAGTTDTQYFGPGTRLTVL.

V gene TRBV28 combines with J gene TRBJ2-5; 10 bases agree with TRBD1. CDR3 length: 19 residues. The V gene's germline CDR1 is MDHEN and CDR2 SYDVKM. V gave up 6 bases and J gave up 1 base; unmatched junction bases: 17. The CDR3 coding sequence is TGTGCCAGCAGCACTCCGGACAGGGGGGGTAAAGGTTTCCAAGAGACCCAGTACTTC. Amino acid sequence: CASSTPDRGGKGFQETQYF.

The chain employs TRBV5-7 and TRBJ1-1; D unresolved. TRBV5-7 is noted as an ORF with a role that remains uncertain. The germline V and J ends were trimmed by 7 bases and 1 base, with 17 bases remaining between them. This CDR3 contains 15 residues. The CDR3 loop is CASRDREPSNTEAFF. For the CDR3, the DNA is TGTGCCAGCCGGGATCGGGAGCCATCGAACACTGAAGCTTTCTTT.

The count of this clone is one. CDR3 in DNA: TGTGCCAGCTGTCCGAGGACAGGGACTTCTAACTATGGCTACACCTTC. Translation gives CASCPRTGTSNYGYTF. The chain combines TRBV28 with TRBJ1-2; 8 bases align to TRBD1. With V trimmed by 8 bases and J by 0 bases, 11 bases remained unmatched. Germline V gives CDR1 MDHEN, CDR2 SYDVKM. The CDR3 covers 16 residues.

The V gene is TRBV5-1, the J gene TRBJ2-7, with a tentative D call TRBD2 (6 bases). The CDR3 loop spans 15 amino acids. V was pared by 4 bases and J by 6 bases, with 20 bases between. Per germline, CDR1 SGHRS and CDR2 YFSETQ. CDR3 loop: CASSLWGGELGEQYF. Here the CDR3 DNA reads TGCGCCAGCAGCCTTTGGGGCGGGGAGCTGGGCGAGCAGTACTTC.

The rearrangement links TRBV2 to TRBJ1-1, with a weak D call TRBD1 (5 bases). The V gene's germline CDR1 is SNHLY and CDR2 FYNNEI. Trimming shortened V by 7 bases and J by 7 bases, and 19 bases separated the two germline ends. The CDR3 loop spans 14 amino acids. The CDR3 DNA is TGTGCCAGCATCCCTCTATGGACAAATAGTGAAGCTTTCTTT. Protein product: CASIPLWTNSEAFF.

A few counts support this clone. This chain uses TRBV21-1 with TRBJ2-7; the tabulated D call, TRBD2, remains unverified against the DNA. TRBV21-1 is a documented pseudogene. This CDR3 is built from 14 residues. In DNA form, the CDR3 reads TGTGCCATCAGCAAGAAGAGCGCGGCCTACGAGCAGTACTTC. This gives the protein CAISKKSAAYEQYF.

The chain carries TRBV7-9 and TRBJ2-1; D not resolved. Germline CDR1 reads SEHNR; CDR2 reads FQNEAQ (reference sequence). The CDR3 runs 13 residues. Trimming took 5 bases from V and 7 from J, leaving 12 bases between them. CDR3 sequence: CASSQTPSNEQFF. DNA of the CDR3: TGTGCCAGCAGCCAGACACCTTCTAATGAGCAGTTCTTC.

This clone was counted between two and nine times. V gene TRBV6-5 combines with J gene TRBJ1-2; 7 positions agree with TRBD1. The CDR3 runs to 16 residues. Germline V gives CDR1 MNHEY, CDR2 SVGAGI. With 0 bases clipped from V and 8 bases from J, the junction kept 12 bases outside the gene matches. The CDR3 loop is CASSYSMLTSGQGYTF. The CDR3 coding sequence is TGTGCCAGCAGTTACTCGATGCTAACTTCGGGACAGGGCTACACCTTC.

The J gene is TRBJ2-7, the V gene TRBV11-2, with TRBD2 matching over 8 bases. The germline V gene encodes CDR1 SGHAT and CDR2 FQNNGV. The CDR3 contains 14 residues. V shed 1 base, J shed 3 bases, and the junction held 2 bases outside the gene matches. CDR3 residues: CASSLAGGNYEQYF. In nucleotides, the CDR3 is TGTGCCAGCAGCTTAGCGGGGGGGAACTACGAGCAGTACTTC.

The chain recombines TRBV29-1 with TRBJ2-1; D remains unclear. With 1 base removed from V and 6 bases from J, the gap between germline ends came to 4 bases. This CDR3 has 11 amino acids. From germline, CDR1 is SQVTM and CDR2 ANQGSEA. CDR3 loop: CSVEVLNEQFF. CDR3 coding DNA: TGCAGCGTTGAAGTCCTCAATGAGCAGTTCTTC.

This rearrangement joins TRBV15 to TRBJ2-7; TRBD1 might be the D (5 bases). Germline assignment: CDR1 LNHNV and CDR2 YYDKDF (reference sequence). This CDR3 comprises 12 residues. Between the trimmed V and J ends, which lost 4 bases and 6 bases, there was a span of 10 bases. The CDR3: CATSMGRAEQYF. The CDR3 DNA reads TGTGCCACCAGCATGGGCAGGGCCGAGCAGTACTTC.

The CDR3 protein is CASSLGGQVYEQYF. The CDR3, as DNA: TGTGCCAGCAGCTTGGGGGGGCAGGTTTACGAGCAGTACTTC. The rearrangement joins TRBV5-6 to TRBJ2-7, with D tentatively TRBD1 (6 bases). The ends were cut back, 0 bases at V and 4 bases at J, with 11 bases in the middle. The CDR3 has 14 amino acids. Germline assignment: CDR1 SGHDT and CDR2 YYEEEE. The whole variable domain, filled in from reference TRBV5-6 and TRBJ2-7, reads DAGVTQSPTHLIKTRGQQVTLRCSPKSGHDTVSWYQQALGQGPQFIFQYYEEEERQRGNFPDRFSGHQFPNYSSELNVNALLLGDSALYLCASSLGGQVYEQYFGPGTRLTVT.

On this clone: The junction departs from the called germline gene at one end, perhaps through a read error. DNA for the CDR3: TGTGCCAGCAGCCGAGGCGACAGGCTGAAGACTGAAGCTTTCTTT. Amino acids: CASSRGDRLKTEAFF. The chain employs TRBV5-4 and TRBJ1-1; weak D call: TRBD1 (6 bases). This CDR3 comprises 15 residues. Germline loops: CDR1 SGHNT, CDR2 YYREEE (reference sequence). The whole variable domain, filled in from reference TRBV5-4 and TRBJ1-1, reads ETGVTQSPTHLIKTRGQQVTLRCSSQSGHNTVSWYQQALGQGPQFIFQYYREEENGRGNFPPRFSGLQFPNYSSELNVNALELDDSALYLCASSRGDRLKTEAFFGQGTRLTVV.

V is TRBV4-1 and J is TRBJ2-1; 14 positions agree with TRBD2. The germline V gene has CDR1 MGHRA and CDR2 YSYEKL. J lost 8 bases, V lost 4 bases, and 7 bases had no gene match. The CDR3 consists of 16 residues. For the CDR3, the DNA is TGCGCCAGCAGCCGGGGACTAGCGGGAGTCTCGTATGAGCAGTTCTTC. Its protein product is CASSRGLAGVSYEQFF.

The V gene is TRBV18, the J gene TRBJ1-6; the match to TRBD1 covers 8 bases. V trimming: 3 bases; J trimming: 7 bases; junction bases outside the gene matches: 5. Germline V CDR1 and CDR2: KGHSH, LQKENI. There are 15 residues in the CDR3. The CDR3 bases are TGTGCCAGCTCACCGGACAGGGCTGTAAATTCACCCCTCCACTTT. Amino acid sequence: CASSPDRAVNSPLHF.